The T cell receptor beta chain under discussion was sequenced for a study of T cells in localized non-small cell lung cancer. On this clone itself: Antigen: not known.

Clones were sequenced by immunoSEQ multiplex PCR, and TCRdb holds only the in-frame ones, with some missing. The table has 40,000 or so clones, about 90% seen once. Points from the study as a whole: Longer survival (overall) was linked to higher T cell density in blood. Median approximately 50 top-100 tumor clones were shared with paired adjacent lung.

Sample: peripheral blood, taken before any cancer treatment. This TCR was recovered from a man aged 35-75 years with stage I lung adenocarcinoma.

CDR3 nucleotide sequence: TGTGCCAGCAGCCCCGGGACCCTCTTGGCCGAAGCTTTCTTT. Translating it yields CASSPGTLLAEAFF. V and J are TRBV7-2 and TRBJ1-1; perhaps TRBD1 as D (5 bases). This CDR3 contains 14 residues. V lost 5 bases, J lost 8 bases, and 18 bases lay in between. Germline V lookup: CDR1 SGHTA, CDR2 FQGNSA.